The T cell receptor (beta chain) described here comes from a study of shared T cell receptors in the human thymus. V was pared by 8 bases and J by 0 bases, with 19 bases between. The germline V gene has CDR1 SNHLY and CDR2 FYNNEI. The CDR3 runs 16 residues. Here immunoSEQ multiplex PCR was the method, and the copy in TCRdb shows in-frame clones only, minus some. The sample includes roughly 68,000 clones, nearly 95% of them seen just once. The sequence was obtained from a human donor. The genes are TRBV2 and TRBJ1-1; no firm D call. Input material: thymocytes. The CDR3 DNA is TGTGCCAGCCCCAGGTTCCACCGAGGCATGAACACTGAAGCTTTCTTT. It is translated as CASPRFHRGMNTEAFF.